The 27 T cell receptor beta chains below come from one sample, sequenced in a study of response to subunit inactivated influenza vaccine. MiXCR, applied by TCRdb to the RT-PCR reads, yields one record per CDR3 protein. The sample gives 600,000 to 850,000 distinct CDR3 sequences, 14% of which show up once; 7.6% is in the top ten. Material: PBMCs from blood, obtained 14 days before vaccination. The origin of the receptors is a man aged 50 or older who received an inactivated influenza vaccine.

The gene calls are TRBV20-1 and TRBJ2-5; D remains unclear. Germline V gene lookup returns CDR1 DFQATT and CDR2 SNEGSKA (reference sequence). Trimming shortened V by 4 bases and J by 0 bases, and 12 bases separated the two germline ends. The CDR3 spans 14 residues. CDR3 loop: CSAMGQRYQETQYF. For the CDR3, the DNA is TGCAGTGCTATGGGCCAACGTTACCAAGAGACCCAGTACTTC.

The J gene is TRBJ1-1, the V gene TRBV3-1; possible D gene TRBD1, 6 bases. The CDR3 totals 14 residues. The V gene's germline CDR1 is LGHDT and CDR2 YNNKEL (reference sequence). V shed 4 bases and J shed 4 bases, with 13 bases lying between them. DNA for the CDR3: TGTGCCAGCAGCCCCTTTGGGGGGCCCACTGAAGCTTTCTTT. Amino acids: CASSPFGGPTEAFF. Full variable domain (remainder filled in from reference TRBV3-1 and TRBJ1-1): DTAVSQTPKYLVTQMGNDKSIKCEQNLGHDTMYWYKQDSKKFLKIMFSYNNKELIINETVPNRFSPKSPDKAHLNLHINSLELGDSAVYFCASSPFGGPTEAFFGQGTRLTVV.

This clonotype was detected a few times. The chain carries TRBV19 and TRBJ1-2; D gene uncertain. The ends were cut back, 7 bases at V and 4 bases at J, with 16 bases in the middle. CDR3 length: 14 residues. The germline V gene has CDR1 LNHDA and CDR2 SQIVND (reference sequence). For the CDR3, the DNA is TGTGCCAGTAACGCCGCCGGGAGGGCCTATGGCTACACCTTC. This gives the protein CASNAAGRAYGYTF.

This clonotype was seen a handful of times. The chain carries TRBV24-1 and TRBJ2-5, with D maybe TRBD1 (6 bases). This CDR3 comprises 15 residues. Trimming shortened V by 2 bases and J by 2 bases, and 11 bases separated the two germline ends. Germline V CDR1 and CDR2: KGHDR, SFDVKD. The CDR3 loop is CATSDSRGIQETQYF. CDR3 in DNA: TGTGCCACCAGTGATTCCAGGGGCATACAAGAGACCCAGTACTTC.

This clonotype was recorded at least ten times. The chain links TRBV20-1 to TRBJ2-7; D could derive from TRBD1 or TRBD2 (5 bases each). Trimming removed 1 base at V and 3 bases at J, with 25 bases between. The CDR3 covers 18 residues. Germline assignment: CDR1 DFQATT and CDR2 SNEGSKA (reference sequence). The CDR3 loop is CSARVGWSPGGQNYEQYF. The CDR3 nucleotides are TGCAGTGCTAGAGTAGGTTGGTCCCCTGGGGGTCAGAACTACGAGCAGTACTTC.

Many counts were recorded for this clonotype. The V gene is TRBV9, the J gene TRBJ2-7; D could derive from TRBD1 or TRBD2 (5 bases each). This CDR3 has 14 residues. Trimming removed 3 bases at V and 6 bases at J, with 16 bases between. CDR1 is SGDLS and CDR2 is YYNGEE in the germline V gene. CDR3 protein: CASSGGPDIGEQYF. CDR3 sequence (DNA): TGTGCCAGCAGCGGGGGACCAGATATCGGCGAGCAGTACTTC. Based on the CDR3 plus reference TRBV9 and TRBJ2-7, the full variable domain is DSGVTQTPKHLITATGQRVTLRCSPRSGDLSVYWYQQSLDQGLQFLIQYYNGEERAKGNILERFSAQQFPDLHSELNLSSLELGDSALYFCASSGGPDIGEQYFGPGTRLTVT.

This clonotype was found a few times. J is TRBJ2-3 and V is TRBV20-1; D uncertain. The CDR3 has 10 residues. The ends were cut back, 3 bases at V and 5 bases at J, with 3 bases in the middle. CDR1 is DFQATT, CDR2 SNEGSKA, per germline (reference sequence). For the CDR3, the DNA is TGCAGTGCTAGCGAAGATACGCAGTATTTT. Its protein is CSASEDTQYF.

The chain is built from TRBV5-1 and TRBJ2-3; 7 nucleotides agree with TRBD2. V trimming: 1 base; J trimming: 5 bases; junction bases outside the gene matches: 7. Germline CDR1 reads SGHRS; CDR2 reads YFSETQ. The CDR3 totals 15 residues. Here the CDR3 DNA reads TGCGCCAGCAGCTTGTTCGCGGGAGCCCTAGATACGCAGTATTTT. It codes for CASSLFAGALDTQYF.

This clonotype was recorded at least ten times. CDR3 protein: CAIRGDGLSTDTQYF. The CDR3 DNA sequence: TGTGCCATCAGGGGGGACGGACTTAGCACAGATACGCAGTATTTT. This sequence joins TRBV10-3 and TRBJ2-3; D could derive from TRBD1 or TRBD2 (5 bases each). From germline, CDR1 is ENHRY and CDR2 SYGVKD. Trimming cost V 6 bases and J 0 bases, with 13 bases left between them. The CDR3 contains 15 residues.

This clonotype was counted only a few times. The rearrangement joins TRBV4-2 to TRBJ2-7, with 9 positions matching TRBD1. Germline trimming cut 3 bases from V and 7 bases from J; bases unmatched to any gene: 10. CDR1 and CDR2 from the germline V gene are LGHNA and YNFKEQ. The CDR3 covers 15 residues. The CDR3 reads CASSHPGQGRVEQYF. The CDR3 nucleotides read TGTGCCAGCAGCCATCCGGGACAGGGCCGTGTGGAGCAGTACTTC.

This clonotype was observed many times. The J gene is TRBJ2-1, the V gene TRBV4-2; 16 bases are a match to TRBD2. The CDR3 length is 18 residues. Germline CDR1 reads LGHNA; CDR2 reads YNFKEQ. V lost 5 bases to trimming and J lost 8 bases; unmatched junction nucleotides: 12. CDR3 nucleotide sequence: TGTGCCAGCAGCTATCTGGGACTAGCGGGGGGGATATTCGATGAGCAGTTCTTC. Encoded protein: CASSYLGLAGGIFDEQFF.

This clonotype was seen a few times. The chain links TRBV7-2 to TRBJ2-3; 8 bases match TRBD2. The trim removed 11 bases at V and 4 bases at J, leaving 35 bases unmatched. CDR1 and CDR2 (germline): SGHTA, FQGNSA. The CDR3 is made up of 22 amino acids. The CDR3 DNA reads as TGTGCCGCCAGCAGTTCTACCGGGTCTACTAGCGGAAACCACCAGGCCGCAGATACGCAGTATTTT. As protein: CAASSSTGSTSGNHQAADTQYF.

Only a few counts were recorded for this clonotype. The V and J genes are TRBV6-6 and TRBJ2-2; D gene ambiguous. Germline CDR1 and CDR2: MNHNY and SVGAGI (reference sequence). With 7 bases removed from V and 7 bases from J, the gap between germline ends came to 10 bases. This CDR3 comprises 12 residues. The CDR3: CASNNWVGELFF. CDR3 bases: TGTGCCAGCAACAATTGGGTCGGGGAGCTGTTTTTT.

In this sample, this clonotype turned up a few times. V usage is TRBV12-3 or TRBV12-4 and J usage is TRBJ1-2, with D perhaps matching TRBD1 (6 bases). V shed 5 bases and J shed 3 bases, with 13 bases lying between them. There are 14 residues in the CDR3. CDR3 region: CASSDTQGYYGYTF. DNA for the CDR3: TGTGCCAGCAGTGATACACAGGGTTACTATGGCTACACCTTC.

This clonotype showed up just a few times. The chain links TRBV7-9 to TRBJ2-5; a weak D match, TRBD1 (6 bases). The length of the CDR3 is 13 residues. The germline gives CDR1 SEHNR, CDR2 FQNEAQ (reference sequence). V was clipped by 6 bases and J by 3 bases, with 11 bases between them. The DNA for the CDR3 is TGTGCCAGCAGGGTGCAGGGGAAAGAGACCCAGTACTTC. Its translation: CASRVQGKETQYF.

The rearrangement joins TRBV4-2 to TRBJ2-7; D gene unclear. The CDR3 totals 15 residues. Per germline, CDR1 LGHNA and CDR2 YNFKEQ. The V gene lost 1 base and the J gene lost 3 bases, with 13 bases spanning the gap. As DNA, the CDR3 is TGTGCCAGCAGCCAAGGGTTGCAGGCATACTACGAGCAGTACTTC. It codes for CASSQGLQAYYEQYF.

The chain links TRBV15 to TRBJ2-1, with 9 bases lining up with TRBD2. CDR1 and CDR2 from the germline V gene are LNHNV and YYDKDF (reference sequence). This CDR3 is 16 amino acids long. J lost 7 bases, V lost 5 bases, and 12 bases had no gene match. The CDR3 region has the DNA TGTGCCACCAGCCTTGGGGGCGGGGGGGCCGGGAATGAGCAGTTCTTC. Encoded protein: CATSLGGGGAGNEQFF.

This clonotype was seen a handful of times. The chain employs TRBV6-2 or TRBV6-3 and TRBJ2-2; 7 nucleotides match TRBD1. Trimming removed 5 bases from V and 2 bases from J; junction bases left unmatched: 26. CDR1 and CDR2 (germline): MNHEY, SVGEGT. This CDR3 is 22 amino acids long. The CDR3 sequence: CASSLPAPRQGILVVNTGELFF. The CDR3, as DNA: TGTGCCAGCAGTCTACCCGCCCCGCGACAGGGCATCCTGGTAGTCAACACCGGGGAGCTGTTTTTT.

This CDR3 reads CATSRAGTVVGTEAFF. CDR3 bases: TGTGCCACCAGCAGAGCCGGGACAGTCGTGGGCACTGAAGCTTTCTTT. The V and J genes are TRBV15 and TRBJ1-1, with TRBD1 matching over 7 bases. J lost 4 bases, V lost 1 base, and 9 bases had no gene match. CDR1 and CDR2 (germline): LNHNV, YYDKDF (reference sequence). The CDR3 covers 16 residues.

This sequence joins TRBV5-1 and TRBJ1-1; D might be TRBD1 (5 bases). Trimming left V 3 bases short and J 1 base short, with 16 bases between. This CDR3 is built from 16 residues. The V gene's germline CDR1 is SGHRS and CDR2 YFSETQ. The CDR3 DNA reads as TGCGCCAGCAGCTCCCCCTATCAGGACAAGAACACTGAAGCTTTCTTT. Its protein product is CASSSPYQDKNTEAFF.

The chain couples TRBV7-2 to TRBJ2-7; the D gene is possibly TRBD1 (5 bases). With 1 base removed from V and 3 bases from J, the gap between germline ends came to 13 bases. CDR1 is SGHTA and CDR2 is FQGNSA in the germline V gene. The CDR3 spans 15 residues. The CDR3 DNA sequence: TGTGCCAGCAGCTTAGGCCCTCCGACAGTCTACGAGCAGTACTTC. Translating gives CASSLGPPTVYEQYF.

V gene TRBV7-9 combines with J gene TRBJ1-2; 7 positions agree with TRBD1. The germline gives CDR1 SEHNR, CDR2 FQNEAQ (reference sequence). Trimming at V came to 5 bases and at J to 4 bases, leaving 7 bases not matched to a gene. The CDR3 loop spans 14 amino acids. CDR3 sequence: CASSGRQGLYGYTF. CDR3 coding DNA: TGTGCCAGCAGCGGCCGACAGGGTCTCTATGGCTACACCTTC.

Many counts were recorded for this clonotype. This chain joins TRBV5-1 and TRBJ2-2; the D gene is possibly TRBD2 (5 bases). V lost 0 bases to trimming and J lost 3 bases, with 9 bases between them. The CDR3 runs to 15 residues. CDR1 is SGHRS and CDR2 is YFSETQ in the germline V gene. CDR3 nucleotide sequence: TGCGCCAGCAGCTTGGACCGGGGAGACACCGGGGAGCTGTTTTTT. This translates into CASSLDRGDTGELFF. The full variable domain, its missing parts supplied by reference TRBV5-1 and TRBJ2-2, is KAGVTQTPRYLIKTRGQQVTLSCSPISGHRSVSWYQQTPGQGLQFLFEYFSETQRNKGNFPGRFSGRQFSNSRSEMNVSTLELGDSALYLCASSLDRGDTGELFFGEGSRLTVL.

The sample holds a few counts of this clonotype. The chain recombines TRBV20-1 with TRBJ1-2, with TRBD1 identical over 11 bases. The germline V gene has CDR1 DFQATT and CDR2 SNEGSKA (reference sequence). J was trimmed by 7 bases and V by 5 bases; bases with no gene match: 18. This CDR3 is 17 amino acids long. CDR3 residues: CSAERGTGGSNFFGYTF. CDR3 sequence (DNA): TGCAGTGCTGAACGAGGGACAGGGGGTTCCAACTTCTTTGGCTACACCTTC.

In its sample, this clonotype was seen many times. The chain combines TRBV7-9 with TRBJ2-5; D is unclear. V was clipped by 8 bases and J by 5 bases, with 18 bases between them. Germline CDR1 reads SEHNR; CDR2 reads FQNEAQ (reference sequence). The CDR3 contains 14 residues. CDR3 sequence: CASARSGSGETQYF. DNA for the CDR3: TGTGCCAGCGCCCGATCAGGCTCTGGGGAGACCCAGTACTTC.

This clonotype was recorded a few times. The V gene is TRBV20-1, the J gene TRBJ1-5, with no clear D. V was shortened by 5 bases and J by 0 bases, with 8 bases between the two germline ends. CDR1 is DFQATT, CDR2 SNEGSKA, per germline (reference sequence). CDR3 length: 13 residues. This CDR3 reads CSAQRGSNQPQHF. The CDR3 coding sequence is TGCAGTGCTCAGCGGGGTAGCAATCAGCCCCAGCATTTT.

V gene TRBV24-1 combines with J gene TRBJ2-2; a weak D match, TRBD1 (7 bases). V was clipped by 11 bases and J by 3 bases, with 12 bases between them. Germline V gene sequence: CDR1 KGHDR, CDR2 SFDVKD. The CDR3 totals 13 residues. DNA of the CDR3: TGTGCCATCGACAGGGAGGACACCGGGGAGCTGTTTTTT. Protein product: CAIDREDTGELFF.